This record concerns one T cell receptor beta chain sequence. Its target is unknown. This sample was included in a study of shared clonotypes between healthy human individuals. Broader study findings: Generally, naive subsets came out with larger estimated richness than memory subsets. Tissue TCR repertoires likely differ from these blood-only repertoires.

Naive-designated CD8 cells lacked CD45RO, were positively enriched for CCR7, and omitted terminally differentiated effector memory CD45RA+ cells. This CDR3 spans 14 amino acids. Germline V gene data show CDR1 as SGDLS and CDR2 as YYNGEE. The V end lost 2 bases, the J end lost 4 bases, and 10 bases lay between the germline ends. Several immunoSEQ plates held equal portions of the genomic DNA taken from each subset. Clones were sequenced by immunoSEQ multiplex PCR, and TCRdb holds only the in-frame ones, with some missing. The table lists about 2.1 million clones, 93% of them singletons. Sequenced material: naive CD8+ T cells from PBMCs. This clonotype originated in a man younger than 35 in good health. Some clones in this sample may be carry-over from other donors' samples. This chain links TRBV9 with TRBJ1-3; D is unclear. This CDR3 is CASSVVPDGNTIYF. DNA for the CDR3: TGTGCCAGCAGCGTGGTCCCTGACGGAAACACCATATATTTT.